The 15 T cell receptor beta chains presented below share a single source sample, sequenced in a study of technical replicates of blood from a few donors. TCRdb's table, derived via immunoSEQ multiplex PCR, lists solely in-frame clones and lacks some. The data show tens of thousands of clones, with roughly 89% seen just once and 0.35% to 0.4% held by the top ten. Sequencing was done on a sample of T cells isolated from PBMCs. These receptors originate from a human donor in good health. Some clones in this sample may be carry-over from other donors' samples.

The chain carries TRBV2 and TRBJ2-5; tentative D call: TRBD1 (6 bases). The length of the CDR3 is 13 residues. V was shortened by 7 bases and J by 3 bases, with 12 bases between the two germline ends. Germline CDR1 reads SNHLY; CDR2 reads FYNNEI. The CDR3 protein is CASTTGTKETQYF. CDR3 nucleotides: TGTGCCAGCACCACAGGGACGAAAGAGACCCAGTACTTC.

The chain combines TRBV7-3 with TRBJ1-3; 8 nucleotides match TRBD1. Trimming cost V 5 bases and J 1 base; bases outside gene matches: 7. The CDR3 is 16 residues long. Looked up from germline, CDR1 is SGHTA and CDR2 is FQGTGA. CDR3 in amino acids: CASSGPQGGSGNTIYF. DNA of the CDR3: TGTGCCAGCAGCGGACCACAGGGGGGGTCTGGAAACACCATATATTTT.

The V and J genes are TRBV27 and TRBJ1-1, with a weak D call TRBD1 (6 bases). The CDR3 is 16 amino acids. The V gene's germline CDR1 is MNHEY and CDR2 SMNVEV (reference sequence). V dropped 6 bases and J dropped 5 bases, with 22 bases sitting between them. The CDR3 is CASRRDGLGGSTEAFF. CDR3 DNA: TGTGCCAGCAGGAGAGACGGACTAGGGGGTTCTACTGAAGCTTTCTTT.

This chain joins TRBV27 and TRBJ2-7; D not certain. Germline values: CDR1 MNHEY, CDR2 SMNVEV (reference sequence). Deletions cut 2 bases from V and 2 bases from J, with 16 bases between. CDR3 size: 16 residues. The CDR3 bases are TGTGCCAGCAGTTTAAGTGGGCTTCTGGTTGCCTACGAGCAGTACTTC. It is translated as CASSLSGLLVAYEQYF.

V and J are TRBV7-9 and TRBJ2-2; D not resolved. The V and J ends lost 5 bases and 2 bases respectively, with 12 bases between them. Germline CDR1 SEHNR, CDR2 FQNEAQ (reference sequence). This CDR3 contains 15 residues. CDR3 in DNA: TGTGCCAGCAGCAGACAAGGATCAAACACCGGGGAGCTGTTTTTT. Translated, it gives CASSRQGSNTGELFF.

The chain couples TRBV5-1 to TRBJ2-3; no reliable D call. This CDR3 region has 13 residues. V was clipped by 1 base and J by 6 bases, with 9 bases between them. Germline assignment: CDR1 SGHRS and CDR2 YFSETQ. CDR3 bases: TGCGCCAGCAGCTTGAGGATCAGGGATACGCAGTATTTT. Translation gives CASSLRIRDTQYF. The whole variable domain, remainder taken from reference TRBV5-1 and TRBJ2-3, is KAGVTQTPRYLIKTRGQQVTLSCSPISGHRSVSWYQQTPGQGLQFLFEYFSETQRNKGNFPGRFSGRQFSNSRSEMNVSTLELGDSALYLCASSLRIRDTQYFGPGTRLTVL.

The genes are TRBV11-3 and TRBJ2-1, with 7 bases lining up with TRBD1. Germline CDR1 SGHNT, CDR2 YENEEA. V lost 7 bases and J lost 6; bases outside the gene matches: 3. The CDR3 has 12 amino acids. The CDR3 is CASTDRVNEQFF. CDR3 sequence (DNA): TGTGCCAGCACCGACAGGGTCAATGAGCAGTTCTTC. The variable domain in full, with the rest retrieved from reference TRBV11-3 and TRBJ2-1, is EAGVVQSPRYKIIEKKQPVAFWCNPISGHNTLYWYLQNLGQGPELLIRYENEEAVDDSQLPKDRFSAERLKGVDSTLKIQPAELGDSAVYLCASTDRVNEQFFGPGTRLTVL.

This clone was detected only a few times. The chain carries TRBV9 and TRBJ1-1; unclear D gene. The ends were cut back, 0 bases at V and 0 bases at J, with 12 bases in the middle. This CDR3 region has 16 residues. Germline V gene lookup returns CDR1 SGDLS and CDR2 YYNGEE. The CDR3 loop is CASSVGYDYVNTEAFF. The CDR3 coding sequence is TGTGCCAGCAGCGTAGGGTACGACTACGTGAACACTGAAGCTTTCTTT.

The chain recombines TRBV5-1 with TRBJ1-1, with 7 bases matching TRBD1. The CDR3 totals 14 residues. The V gene end was trimmed by 5 bases and the J gene end by 1 base; junction bases not matched to a gene: 5. Germline CDR1 reads SGHRS; CDR2 reads YFSETQ. The CDR3 loop is CASSMDRSNTEAFF. The CDR3 bases are TGCGCCAGCAGTATGGACAGGTCGAACACTGAAGCTTTCTTT.

The chain recombines TRBV5-1 with TRBJ1-1; 8 nucleotides align to TRBD1. V dropped 4 bases and J dropped 3; count of bases not matched to a gene: 5. The length of the CDR3 is 14 residues. Germline V lookup: CDR1 SGHRS, CDR2 YFSETQ. The CDR3 region has the DNA TGCGCCAGCAGCAGTCAGGGGGCTCACACTGAAGCTTTCTTT. Protein product: CASSSQGAHTEAFF.

The V call is TRBV9, the J call TRBJ1-1, with a possible D match to TRBD1 (5 bases). V lost 3 bases, J lost 8 bases, and 8 bases lay in between. The CDR3 extends over 11 amino acids. Germline V gives CDR1 SGDLS, CDR2 YYNGEE. CDR3 nucleotide sequence: TGTGCCAGCAGCGCGGGGGGAGAAGCTTTCTTT. It specifies CASSAGGEAFF.

V gene TRBV2 combines with J gene TRBJ1-4; 7 positions match TRBD1. V lost 2 bases, J lost 0 bases, and 3 bases stayed unmatched. The germline V gene encodes CDR1 SNHLY and CDR2 FYNNEI. The CDR3 runs 16 residues. CDR3 sequence: CASSEYQGATNEKLFF. As DNA, the CDR3 is TGTGCCAGCAGTGAATACCAGGGGGCAACTAATGAAAAACTGTTTTTT.

The V gene is TRBV28, the J gene TRBJ1-1; tentatively, D is TRBD1 (5 bases). CDR1 MDHEN and CDR2 SYDVKM come from the germline V gene. Trimming left V 2 bases short and J 11 bases short, with 27 bases between. The CDR3 consists of 17 residues. The CDR3, as DNA: TGTGCCAGCAGTTTAGAGAGGGTCGGGGGAGAACTCATCGAGGCTTTCTTT. This sequence encodes CASSLERVGGELIEAFF.

The CDR3 sequence: CAWSFNQETQYF. CDR3 in DNA: TGTGCCTGGAGTTTCAACCAAGAGACCCAGTACTTC. V is TRBV30 and J is TRBJ2-5; D remains ambiguous. Germline loops: CDR1 GTSNPN, CDR2 SVGIG (reference sequence). V dropped 2 bases and J dropped 0 bases, with 4 bases sitting between them. The CDR3 has 12 residues.

This sequence joins TRBV5-6 and TRBJ2-3, with D tentatively TRBD2 (5 bases). Germline lookup yields CDR1 SGHDT and CDR2 YYEEEE. CDR3 length: 12 residues. The V gene lost 3 bases and the J gene lost 4 bases, with 6 bases spanning the gap. CDR3 sequence (DNA): TGTGCCAGCAGCTGGGGAGCAGATACGCAGTATTTT. This sequence encodes CASSWGADTQYF.